This T cell receptor (beta chain) stems from a study of CD8+ T cells in alopecia areata (dated by TCRdb to the late 2010s). Regarding the research as a whole: Treated patients were enrolled in an open-label pilot trial of oral tofacitinib, 5 to 10 mg twice daily, for moderate-to-severe alopecia areata. Tofacitinib was given for 6 to 18 months, followed by 6 months of follow-up off drug to assess delayed response and recurrence. To study T cell clonal expansion in alopecia areata, the researchers applied high-throughput TCRbeta sequencing to both the C3H/HeJ mouse model and human patients. On the human side, TCRbeta sequencing was run on scalp tissue and on sorted CD4+ and CD8+ peripheral blood T cells from healthy controls and from alopecia areata patients with either patchy or totalis/universalis disease. Biopsies were taken from tofacitinib-treated patients at baseline and again at 4 and 24 weeks into treatment, and several of those patients also had a later scalp biopsy. Scalp clonality was compared among normal scalp (n=4), patchy alopecia areata scalp (n=8), and alopecia totalis/universalis scalp (n=8). The RNA source kit depended on sample type: the PAXgene miRNA kit for fixed scalp, the miRNeasy kit for PBMCs, and the RNeasy kit for mouse skin. TCRbeta CDR3 regions were amplified by immunoSEQ multiplex PCR with 35 Vbeta forward and 13 Jbeta reverse primers. Beyond this particular receptor, the publication reports: Compared with normal scalp, lesional scalp, particularly in alopecia totalis/universalis, had higher clonality and more expanded CD8+ clones, which suggests antigenic drive. Scalp TCR repertoire analysis is complicated because resident alphabeta T cells in normal human skin are also sequenced, whereas mouse skin is dominated by gammadelta T cells. Shared TCR sequences between patients were less evident than in mice, which may be partly attributable to HLA diversity in the patient population.

Concerning this clone: Its antigen is still unknown. Nothing much larger sits one base from this clone, and base qualities are not available.

In the paper's terms, the time point label means: baseline before oral tofacitinib. From alopecia areata patients, peripheral blood was collected along with lesional scalp punch biopsies. PBMCs were isolated by density centrifugation and stained for CD3, CD4 and CD8, and CD4+ and CD8+ T cells were sorted on a FACSAria. The CDR3 covers 15 residues, taking in both the cysteine and the phenylalanine. Here the CDR3 DNA is all that survives: 45 bases in frame from base 1. The germline V gene sets CDR1 to SQVTM and CDR2 to ANQGSEA. Trimming costs V 4 bases and J 3 bases, and their ends lie 15 bases apart. The library was obtained by the immunoSEQ multiplex PCR assay. To provide template for TCR sequencing, every sample had RNA extracted and reverse transcribed into cDNA. SuperScript III was used to make first-strand cDNA, primed with a 2:1 mix of oligo-dT and random hexamers. A synthetic immune receptor repertoire was used to gauge amplification bias, and whatever bias remained was removed computationally. The source study handled its data this way. Raw reads were preprocessed for error removal, and CDR3 was defined according to IMGT conventions as running from the conserved cysteine to phenylalanine. Clonality was computed by normalizing Shannon entropy by log2 of the number of productive unique TCRs and subtracting the result from 1. Whether scalp clones were CD4 or CD8 was inferred by matching scalp TCRbeta sequences against CD4 and CD8 repertoires sorted from blood. Entries here come from immuneACCESS through TCRdb and include only in-frame sequences with V and J called. Some clones fail to appear in such tables; in the studies checked, an unresolved V gene covers under half of the shortfall, and the cause of the remainder is unknown. Clone size and the V and J calls come from that table; the DNA yielded D and trimming. The sample contains around 250,000 clones, 65% to 70% of them found a single time. The top ten constitute more than 0.95% of the sample.

This sequence originates from a human donor with alopecia areata. The rearrangement combines TRBV29-1 with TRBJ2-2; TRBD2 is a weak D gene call, 7 bases matching. Material: CD4+ T cells sorted from blood, obtained at week 0. The CDR3 reads CSVAGRGQDTGELFF. The bases read TGCAGCGTTGCGGGGCGGGGGCAGGACACCGGGGAGCTGTTTTTT.